This T cell receptor (beta chain) is drawn from a study of early T cells in non-severe SARS-CoV-2 infection. Study outcomes and limitations: Missing private and CD4 specificities, VDJdb matching favored anti-spike CD8 responses.

In the library, individual cDNA molecules carried attached unique molecular identifiers. A single record per CDR3 protein comes from TCRdb applying MiXCR to the 5' RACE reads. The sample holds about 83,000 distinct CDR3 sequences, about an eighth seen once. The CDR3 runs to 14 residues. Trimming took off 7 bases at V and 5 bases at J, with 17 bases between the two ends. The sample holds many counts of this clonotype. What it recognizes is unknown. V gene TRBV12-3 or TRBV12-4 combines with J gene TRBJ1-2, with D possibly TRBD1 on 6 matching bases. This TCR was sampled from an adult who was a healthcare worker with PCR-confirmed SARS-CoV-2 infection or an uninfected control (not recorded which). The specimen sequenced was whole blood. CDR3 in DNA: TGTGCCAGCACCCGGGACATCCTTTGGTATGGCTACACCTTC. Translated, it gives CASTRDILWYGYTF.